This T cell receptor beta chain was captured in a study of blood T cell repertoires in COVID-19. Study background: Whether acute or convalescent, the COVID-19 samples came from the United States, Italy and Spain. T cells, B-cell-depleted T cells, or PBMCs provided the cDNA or gDNA that served as material.

The ends were cut back, 5 bases at V and 6 bases at J, with 20 bases in the middle. Germline values: CDR1 SGHRS, CDR2 YFSETQ. The CDR3 has 16 amino acids. The authors' processing: Amplified reference gene primers provided the basis for estimating nucleated cell counts. This table comes from immunoSEQ multiplex PCR, and its TCRdb copy is limited to in-frame clones, with some not included. V and J calls and clone size are given by that table; D and trimming were obtained from the DNA. The sample shows some 140,000 clones, over 75% of them seen only once. Seattle patient enrollment occurred during active infection, with longitudinal follow-up thereafter.

The chain couples TRBV5-1 to TRBJ2-2, with a possible D match to TRBD1 (6 bases). The source is a man aged 55 to 70 with COVID-19, enrolled during active disease. Material for sequencing was peripheral blood. The DNA for the CDR3 is TGCGCCAGCAGGCTGATGCAGGGGAACTATGCCGGGGAGCTGTTTTTT. This sequence encodes CASRLMQGNYAGELFF.